One sample yielded the 31 T cell receptor beta chains listed below, sequenced in a study of blood T cells in healthy people across ages. Alongside a J-beta primer mix, a sample-barcoded 5' primer served in a second PCR lasting roughly 7 to 11 cycles. TCRdb analysed the 5' RACE reads with MiXCR anew, one entry per CDR3 protein. The sample has roughly 1.5 million distinct CDR3 sequences, around 40% seen once. The sequencing input was blood. These receptor sequences come from a woman between 18 and 30 years old in good health.

The chain joins TRBV4-3 to TRBJ2-5; 10 nucleotides line up with TRBD2. Germline V gene data show CDR1 as LGHNA and CDR2 as YSLEER. Trimming took 0 bases from V and 11 from J; bases not matched to a gene: 12. The CDR3 sequence is 16 residues long. CDR3 sequence: CASSQEAGGRANEQYF. CDR3 nucleotides: TGCGCCAGCAGCCAAGAAGCGGGAGGGCGGGCGAATGAGCAGTACTTC.

This clonotype was observed a few times. This chain uses TRBV4-3 with TRBJ1-2; D call uncertain. Germline V gene sequence: CDR1 LGHNA, CDR2 YSLEER. Deletions cut 0 bases from V and 4 bases from J, with 18 bases between. CDR3 length equals 17 residues. The chain's CDR3 is CASSQEVRQRSLYGYTF. Here the CDR3 DNA reads TGCGCCAGCAGCCAAGAGGTACGTCAGAGATCCCTCTATGGCTACACCTTC.

V usage is TRBV30 and J usage is TRBJ2-2; TRBD1 aligns across 7 bases. V lost 4 bases, J lost 8 bases, and 10 bases stayed unmatched. This CDR3 spans 14 amino acids. Germline V CDR1 and CDR2: GTSNPN, SVGIG (reference sequence). Here the CDR3 DNA reads TGTGCCTGGAACCGCGACAGGGTTATAGGGGAGCTGTTTTTT. Translating gives CAWNRDRVIGELFF.

This clonotype has only one observation. V is TRBV20-1 and J is TRBJ2-5, with a possible D match to TRBD1 (5 bases). The J call may be mistaken, given a closer DNA end match to TRBJ2-1. Germline CDR1 DFQATT, CDR2 SNEGSKA (reference sequence). The CDR3 sequence is 16 residues long. In nucleotides, the CDR3 is TGCAGTGCTACAGGGAAGGTCGCAGAGTACCAAGAGACCCAGTTCTTC. It encodes CSATGKVAEYQETQFF.

This chain connects TRBV24-1 to TRBJ2-2; no definite D call. Germline V lookup: CDR1 KGHDR, CDR2 SFDVKD. V dropped 9 bases and J dropped 1 base, with 11 bases sitting between them. This CDR3 contains 14 residues. CDR3 residues: CATGKRENTGELFF. The CDR3 DNA reads TGTGCCACCGGGAAGCGAGAGAACACCGGGGAGCTGTTTTTT.

J is TRBJ2-1 and V is TRBV4-1; no definite D call. CDR1 and CDR2 from the germline V gene are MGHRA and YSYEKL. This CDR3 contains 14 residues. Between the trimmed V and J ends, which lost 4 bases and 8 bases, there was a span of 15 bases. The CDR3 DNA is TGCGCCAGCAGCCCCGGCTTTAGGAGCGATGAGCAGTTCTTC. Amino acids: CASSPGFRSDEQFF.

The table lists this clonotype with a count of one. The chain couples TRBV24-1 to TRBJ2-7, with D tentatively TRBD1 or TRBD2 (6 bases each). Deletions cut 5 bases from V and 5 bases from J, with 15 bases between. The germline V gene encodes CDR1 KGHDR and CDR2 SFDVKD. The CDR3 covers 14 residues. The CDR3 is CATSARRGAHEQYF. The CDR3 DNA reads as TGTGCCACCAGTGCCCGAAGGGGGGCCCACGAGCAGTACTTC.

Turning to this clonotype: The junction departs from germline at one end; a sequencing error may be responsible. The chain has TRBV27 and TRBJ2-7; TRBD2 agrees at 8 bases. The CDR3 loop spans 15 amino acids. Germline V gene lookup returns CDR1 MNHEY and CDR2 SMNVEV (reference sequence). This CDR3 reads CVSSPPGLGPYEQYF. CDR3 sequence (DNA): TGTGTCAGCAGTCCTCCGGGACTAGGACCCTACGAGCAGTACTTC.

This clonotype is a singleton in its sample. This chain links TRBV7-2 with TRBJ1-2; TRBD1 agrees at 9 bases. This CDR3 has 19 amino acids. Germline loops: CDR1 SGHTA, CDR2 FQGNSA. V lost 5 bases, J lost 1 base, and 17 bases stayed unmatched. In DNA, the CDR3 is TGTGCCAGCAGCGGACTCGGGACAGGGAGAAGGGGAAATAACTATGGCTACACCTTC. Its translation is CASSGLGTGRRGNNYGYTF. The full variable domain, with the rest looked up from reference TRBV7-2 and TRBJ1-2, is GAGVSQSPSNKVTEKGKDVELRCDPISGHTALYWYRQSLGQGLEFLIYFQGNSAPDKSGLPSDRFSAERTGGSVSTLTIQRTQQEDSAVYLCASSGLGTGRRGNNYGYTFGSGTRLTVV.

This clonotype showed up just a few times. This sequence joins TRBV12-3 or TRBV12-4 and TRBJ2-5; a possible D gene is TRBD2 (5 bases). V lost 6 bases to trimming and J lost 0 bases, with 11 bases between them. The CDR3 spans 14 residues. The CDR3, as DNA: TGTGCCAGCAGCACACTAGAGTACCAAGAGACCCAGTACTTC. Translation gives CASSTLEYQETQYF.

The V gene is TRBV7-9, the J gene TRBJ1-4, with 11 bases that match TRBD1. Germline V gives CDR1 SEHNR, CDR2 FQNEAQ (reference sequence). V trimming: 3 bases; J trimming: 0 bases; junction bases outside the gene matches: 6. The CDR3 is 18 amino acids. This chain's CDR3 is CASSFRDRGGATNEKLFF. The CDR3 DNA follows: TGTGCCAGCAGCTTCAGGGACAGGGGGGGTGCAACTAATGAAAAACTGTTTTTT.

This clonotype has just a few counts. This chain uses TRBV7-9 with TRBJ2-1; D might be TRBD1 or TRBD2, each matching 5 bases. Germline CDR1 SEHNR, CDR2 FQNEAQ (reference sequence). There are 15 residues in the CDR3. Trimming shortened V by 0 bases and J by 2 bases, and 8 bases separated the two germline ends. The CDR3 bases are TGTGCCAGCAGCTTAGCGGGGGAAACCTACAATGAGCAGTTCTTC. Residues: CASSLAGETYNEQFF.

This clonotype was observed a handful of times. The chain has TRBV29-1 and TRBJ1-1; no definite D call. Trimming removed 4 bases from V and 0 bases from J, with 6 bases in between. The CDR3 length is 12 residues. Germline V gene lookup returns CDR1 SQVTM and CDR2 ANQGSEA. The CDR3 reads CSVVRLNTEAFF. The CDR3 region has the DNA TGCAGCGTTGTCCGCTTGAACACTGAAGCTTTCTTT. The whole variable domain, remainder taken from reference TRBV29-1 and TRBJ1-1, is SAVISQKPSRDICQRGTSLTIQCQVDSQVTMMFWYRQQPGQSLTLIATANQGSEATYESGFVIDKFPISRPNLTFSTLTVSNMSPEDSSIYLCSVVRLNTEAFFGQGTRLTVV.

The rearrangement joins TRBV28 to TRBJ1-6, with 7 bases lining up with TRBD1. The CDR3 has 16 amino acids. Germline assignment: CDR1 MDHEN and CDR2 SYDVKM. V dropped 1 base and J dropped 10; count of bases not matched to a gene: 10. The CDR3 region has the DNA TGTGCCAGCAGTTTATTCTCGGGACAGTCTGGATCACCCCTCCACTTT. This gives the protein CASSLFSGQSGSPLHF. Full variable domain (missing parts from reference TRBV28 and TRBJ1-6): DVKVTQSSRYLVKRTGEKVFLECVQDMDHENMFWYRQDPGLGLRLIYFSYDVKMKEKGDIPEGYSVSREKKERFSLILESASTNQTSMYLCASSLFSGQSGSPLHFGNGTRLTVT.

The rearrangement joins TRBV7-8 to TRBJ2-6; no reliable D call. Trimming left V 3 bases short and J 0 bases short, with 9 bases between. Germline CDR1 and CDR2: SGHVS and FQNEAQ. This CDR3 is 16 amino acids long. CDR3 nucleotide sequence: TGTGCCAGCAGCTTTTCAGCTAACTCTGGGGCCAACGTCCTGACTTTC. Its protein product is CASSFSANSGANVLTF.

The chain has TRBV7-9 and TRBJ2-6; D is unclear. Deletions cut 1 base from V and 0 bases from J, with 10 bases between. Per the germline V gene, CDR1 is SEHNR and CDR2 is FQNEAQ (reference sequence). There are 17 residues in the CDR3. CDR3 sequence (DNA): TGTGCCAGCAGCTTAGAGGGCGGTTACTCTGGGGCCAACGTCCTGACTTTC. This sequence encodes CASSLEGGYSGANVLTF.

V is TRBV6-2 or TRBV6-3 and J is TRBJ2-1, with no clear D. The CDR3 spans 16 residues. The germline V gene encodes CDR1 MNHEY and CDR2 SVGEGT. V was clipped by 2 bases and J by 2 bases, with 13 bases between them. The CDR3 sequence: CASSYPRRVPYNEQFF. Written as DNA, the CDR3 is TGTGCCAGCAGTTACCCTCGGAGAGTACCCTACAATGAGCAGTTCTTC.

The chain joins TRBV7-3 to TRBJ2-1; 13 bases are shared with TRBD2. CDR3 length equals 14 residues. The germline V gene encodes CDR1 SGHTA and CDR2 FQGTGA. V trimming: 5 bases; J trimming: 8 bases; junction bases outside the gene matches: 3. CDR3 residues: CASSAGLAGDEQFF. The CDR3 DNA reads TGTGCCAGCAGCGCCGGACTAGCGGGAGATGAGCAGTTCTTC.

This clonotype was seen only once. The DNA for the CDR3 is TGCAGTGCGGTGGACCCGATTAACTATGGCTACACCTTC. Its translation is CSAVDPINYGYTF. The chain links TRBV20-1 to TRBJ1-2; D gene uncertain. V lost 6 bases, J lost 1 base, and 12 bases lay in between. The CDR3 runs 13 residues. Per germline, CDR1 DFQATT and CDR2 SNEGSKA (reference sequence).

The J gene is TRBJ1-5, the V gene TRBV9, with D possibly TRBD1 on 5 matching bases. With 2 bases removed from V and 8 bases from J, the gap between germline ends came to 11 bases. Germline assignment: CDR1 SGDLS and CDR2 YYNGEE. The CDR3 length is 13 residues. The CDR3 is CASSVREGEPQHF. The CDR3, as DNA: TGTGCCAGCAGCGTCAGGGAAGGGGAGCCCCAGCATTTT. Looking up the rest from reference TRBV9 and TRBJ1-5 gives the full variable domain: DSGVTQTPKHLITATGQRVTLRCSPRSGDLSVYWYQQSLDQGLQFLIQYYNGEERAKGNILERFSAQQFPDLHSELNLSSLELGDSALYFCASSVREGEPQHFGDGTRLSIL.

This clonotype turned up a few times. The V call is TRBV6-2 or TRBV6-3, the J call TRBJ2-3; D is unresolved. V lost 6 bases and J lost 6, with 19 bases in between. The CDR3 length is 15 residues. Germline V CDR1 and CDR2: MNHEY, SVGEGT. In DNA form, the CDR3 reads TGTGCCAGCAGCTCCCCTTTATCCGCCAGGGATACGCAGTATTTT. It codes for CASSSPLSARDTQYF.

The gene calls are TRBV2 and TRBJ1-4; tentatively, D is TRBD1 (6 bases). V dropped 1 base and J dropped 8 bases, with 11 bases sitting between them. The CDR3 has 14 residues. Germline CDR1 is SNHLY and CDR2 is FYNNEI. The DNA for the CDR3 is TGTGCCAGCAGTGAAGGGGGGGCTAGGGAAAAACTGTTTTTT. Translating gives CASSEGGAREKLFF.

This clonotype was counted only a few times. The chain recombines TRBV29-1 with TRBJ1-2; D unresolved. There are 13 residues in the CDR3. V gave up 4 bases and J gave up 1 base, with 10 bases separating them. Germline CDR1 reads SQVTM; CDR2 reads ANQGSEA. The CDR3 is CSVGPVDNYGYTF. In DNA, the CDR3 is TGCAGCGTTGGACCCGTGGATAACTATGGCTACACCTTC.

V and J are TRBV4-2 and TRBJ2-3, with D possibly TRBD2 on 5 matching bases. CDR3 length: 15 residues. V gave up 1 base and J gave up 6 bases, with 14 bases separating them. The germline CDR1 and CDR2 sequences are LGHNA and YNFKEQ. CDR3 residues: CASSQGGGGRDTQYF. The CDR3 bases are TGTGCCAGCAGCCAAGGAGGCGGAGGTCGGGATACGCAGTATTTT.

This sequence joins TRBV7-2 and TRBJ2-3; no clear D. The CDR3 totals 15 residues. Germline V gives CDR1 SGHTA, CDR2 FQGNSA. Trimming took off 3 bases at V and 4 bases at J, with 14 bases between the two ends. The CDR3 nucleotides read TGTGCCAGCAGCTTTCTCCAAATACGGTCAGATACGCAGTATTTT. Translating it yields CASSFLQIRSDTQYF.

This clonotype appeared a few times. CDR3 protein: CASSGLGGLYNEQFF. The CDR3, as DNA: TGTGCCAGCAGTGGCCTCGGGGGCCTCTACAATGAGCAGTTCTTC. The chain couples TRBV12-3 or TRBV12-4 to TRBJ2-1; D might be TRBD1 or TRBD2, each matching 6 bases. This CDR3 spans 15 amino acids. V was cut by 5 bases and J by 3 bases, with 14 bases left in between.

This clonotype has a handful of counts. V usage is TRBV5-4 and J usage is TRBJ2-1, with 9 bases fitting TRBD2. V lost 3 bases to trimming and J lost 6 bases; unmatched junction nucleotides: 7. Germline lookup yields CDR1 SGHNT and CDR2 YYREEE (reference sequence). This CDR3 spans 15 amino acids. DNA of the CDR3: TGTGCCAGCAGCTCAAGAGGGACTAGCCTCAATGAGCAGTTCTTC. Encoded protein: CASSSRGTSLNEQFF.

The chain couples TRBV20-1 to TRBJ1-5; 8 positions match TRBD1. Germline CDR1 is DFQATT and CDR2 is SNEGSKA (reference sequence). The V segment lost 2 bases and the J segment 5 bases; nucleotides outside the gene matches: 5. CDR3 length equals 14 residues. The CDR3 sequence: CSARRQGSDQPQHF. The CDR3 DNA follows: TGCAGTGCTAGACGACAGGGGTCAGATCAGCCCCAGCATTTT.

The chain joins TRBV18 to TRBJ1-6; D is possibly TRBD1 (5 bases). Trimming removed 6 bases at V and 7 bases at J, with 10 bases between. The CDR3 is made up of 13 amino acids. CDR1 and CDR2 from the germline V gene are KGHSH and LQKENI. Here the CDR3 reads CASSGLENSPLHF. The CDR3 bases are TGTGCCAGCTCGGGACTGGAAAATTCACCCCTCCACTTT.

The gene calls are TRBV7-2 and TRBJ2-5; D perhaps matches TRBD2 (6 bases). Germline CDR1 reads SGHTA; CDR2 reads FQGNSA. The CDR3 sequence is 14 residues long. V was pared by 5 bases and J by 4 bases, with 14 bases between. The CDR3 loop reads CASSPNGGPETQYF. In DNA, the CDR3 is TGTGCCAGCAGCCCGAATGGAGGGCCAGAGACCCAGTACTTC.

This clonotype was observed a few times. V and J are TRBV7-8 and TRBJ2-1; D possibly corresponds to TRBD1 (5 bases). There are 13 residues in the CDR3. In germline, CDR1 is SGHVS, CDR2 FQNEAQ. V gave up 1 base and J gave up 12 bases, with 13 bases separating them. The CDR3 DNA sequence: TGTGCCAGCAGCTTAGGATCAGGGCAGGGGCAGTTCTTC. Translated: CASSLGSGQGQFF.